One and the same sample provided the 14 T cell receptor beta chains below, sequenced in a study of identifying expanded T cells in peripheral blood. Generated by immunoSEQ multiplex PCR, the TCRdb table keeps only in-frame clones and is missing some. The table records about 81,000 clones, over 80% of them present only once. The sample was blood. The receptors stem from a person aged 18 to 70 in good health.

CDR3 in DNA: TGTGCCAGCAGTTCCCCCCAGGGCAGCTCTGGGGCCAACGTCCTGACTTTC. This encodes CASSSPQGSSGANVLTF. The chain couples TRBV28 to TRBJ2-6; D perhaps matches TRBD1 (5 bases). CDR1 and CDR2 from the germline V gene are MDHEN and SYDVKM. Trimming shortened V by 4 bases and J by 0 bases, and 13 bases separated the two germline ends. This CDR3 region has 17 residues.

V is TRBV30 and J is TRBJ2-1, with 9 bases matching TRBD2. Losses at the gene ends were 2 bases for V and 8 bases for J; bases not matched to a gene: 4. The germline V gene has CDR1 GTSNPN and CDR2 SVGIG (reference sequence). CDR3 length equals 13 residues. DNA for the CDR3: TGTGCCTGGAGTCGTAGCGGGAGATATGAGCAGTTCTTC. It translates to CAWSRSGRYEQFF.

The chain has TRBV5-1 and TRBJ1-1; D unclear. The germline V gene encodes CDR1 SGHRS and CDR2 YFSETQ. The CDR3 length is 13 residues. Trimming took 4 bases from V and 8 from J, leaving 15 bases between them. The CDR3 here is CASSQNDRVEAFF. In nucleotides, the CDR3 is TGCGCCAGCAGCCAGAATGACCGTGTCGAAGCTTTCTTT.

The chain couples TRBV19 to TRBJ2-3; D possibly matches TRBD1 or TRBD2 (5 bases each). The germline V gene has CDR1 LNHDA and CDR2 SQIVND (reference sequence). The V end lost 4 bases, the J end lost 2 bases, and 16 bases lay between the germline ends. The CDR3 has 16 residues. The CDR3 is CASSRALDGTTDTQYF. The CDR3 region has the DNA TGTGCCAGTAGTAGGGCGCTCGATGGGACCACAGATACGCAGTATTTT.

This chain uses TRBV5-1 with TRBJ2-3, with 8 bases identical to TRBD2. The CDR3 covers 17 residues. After removal of 7 bases from V and 4 bases from J, the junction contained 17 bases not matched to a gene. Germline assignment: CDR1 SGHRS and CDR2 YFSETQ. The CDR3 coding sequence is TGCGCCAGCTCCCTCAGGACCAGCGGGAGTAACGCAGATACGCAGTATTTT. Amino acids: CASSLRTSGSNADTQYF.

The chain employs TRBV5-1 and TRBJ2-1; TRBD2 matches at 8 bases. The germline CDR1 and CDR2 sequences are SGHRS and YFSETQ. This CDR3 region has 17 residues. J was trimmed by 4 bases and V by 0 bases; bases with no gene match: 9. CDR3 sequence reads: CASSLAPLAVSYNEQFF. CDR3 DNA sequence: TGCGCCAGCAGCTTGGCCCCACTAGCGGTGTCGTACAATGAGCAGTTCTTC.

This chain links TRBV5-1 with TRBJ2-2, with no clear D. The CDR3 length is 14 residues. Germline-derived CDR1 and CDR2 are SGHRS and YFSETQ. V dropped 0 bases and J dropped 3 bases, with 6 bases sitting between them. The CDR3 DNA reads as TGCGCCAGCAGCTTGGAAGAGTACACCGGGGAGCTGTTTTTT. Protein: CASSLEEYTGELFF.

The V and J genes are TRBV7-3 and TRBJ2-2; D ambiguous. Trimming stripped 3 bases from V and 1 base from J, with 0 bases between. The length of the CDR3 is 12 residues. Germline V gene sequence: CDR1 SGHTA, CDR2 FQGTGA. This CDR3 is CASSLNTGELFF. As DNA, the CDR3 is TGTGCCAGCAGCTTGAACACCGGGGAGCTGTTTTTT.

This sequence joins TRBV25-1 and TRBJ1-5; D remains ambiguous. Trimming took 3 bases from V and 7 from J, leaving 13 bases between them. The CDR3 runs to 14 residues. CDR1 is MGHDK, CDR2 SYGVNS, per germline. CDR3 in DNA: TGTGCCAGCAGTGATGGGGTACTGGGACAGCCCCAGCATTTT. As protein: CASSDGVLGQPQHF.

The CDR3 bases are TGCGCCAGCAGCTTGGCGCGGCTCGGACCCGGAAACACCATATATTTT. Protein sequence: CASSLARLGPGNTIYF. V gene TRBV5-1 combines with J gene TRBJ1-3; D is uncertain. Germline V gene lookup returns CDR1 SGHRS and CDR2 YFSETQ. The CDR3 runs 16 residues. V gave up 0 bases and J gave up 4 bases, with 14 bases separating them.

The CDR3 spells CASKGREGTDTQYF. The CDR3 DNA is TGTGCCAGTAAGGGCAGGGAGGGGACAGATACGCAGTATTTT. The J gene is TRBJ2-3, the V gene TRBV19; 7 bases align to TRBD2. Germline-derived CDR1 and CDR2 are LNHDA and SQIVND (reference sequence). The CDR3 is made up of 14 amino acids. The V and J ends lost 7 bases and 3 bases, in that order; junction bases with no gene match: 7.

V and J are TRBV19 and TRBJ2-4, with 7 bases that match TRBD1. The CDR3 extends over 17 amino acids. J was trimmed by 0 bases and V by 5 bases; bases with no gene match: 10. Germline-derived CDR1 and CDR2 are LNHDA and SQIVND (reference sequence). The CDR3 is CASSVTGTATAKNIQYF. In DNA, the CDR3 is TGTGCCAGTAGTGTAACCGGGACAGCCACAGCCAAAAACATTCAGTACTTC.

The chain employs TRBV6-5 and TRBJ1-1; D gene unclear. Looked up from germline, CDR1 is MNHEY and CDR2 is SVGAGI. V was shortened by 2 bases and J by 7 bases, with 14 bases between the two germline ends. The CDR3 consists of 14 residues. The CDR3 loop reads CASSYPPAGSEAFF. The CDR3 bases are TGTGCCAGCAGTTACCCACCGGCGGGAAGTGAAGCTTTCTTT.

The V gene is TRBV4-3, the J gene TRBJ2-3; D is unresolved. The CDR3 is 15 amino acids. Germline V lookup: CDR1 LGHNA, CDR2 YSLEER. The ends were cut back, 0 bases at V and 2 bases at J, with 9 bases in the middle. This CDR3 reads CASSQENSYTDTQYF. The CDR3 DNA sequence: TGCGCCAGCAGCCAAGAGAACAGTTACACAGATACGCAGTATTTT.